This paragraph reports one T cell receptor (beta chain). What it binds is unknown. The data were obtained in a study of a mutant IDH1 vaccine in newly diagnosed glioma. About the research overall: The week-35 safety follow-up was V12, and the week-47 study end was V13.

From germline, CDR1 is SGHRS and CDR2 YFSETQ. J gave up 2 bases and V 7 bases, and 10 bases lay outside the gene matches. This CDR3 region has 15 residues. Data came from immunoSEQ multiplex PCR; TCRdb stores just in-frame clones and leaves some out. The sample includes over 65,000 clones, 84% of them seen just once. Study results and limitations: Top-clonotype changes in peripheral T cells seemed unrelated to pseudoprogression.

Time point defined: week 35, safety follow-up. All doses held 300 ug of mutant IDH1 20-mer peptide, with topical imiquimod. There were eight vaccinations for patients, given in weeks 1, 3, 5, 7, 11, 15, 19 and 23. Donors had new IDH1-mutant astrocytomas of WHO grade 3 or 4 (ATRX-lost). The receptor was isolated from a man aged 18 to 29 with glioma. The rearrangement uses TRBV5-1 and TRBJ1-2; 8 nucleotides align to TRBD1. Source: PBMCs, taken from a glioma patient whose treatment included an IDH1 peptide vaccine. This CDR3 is CASGNRQGLNYGYTF. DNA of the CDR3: TGCGCCAGCGGCAATCGACAGGGGCTGAACTATGGCTACACCTTC.